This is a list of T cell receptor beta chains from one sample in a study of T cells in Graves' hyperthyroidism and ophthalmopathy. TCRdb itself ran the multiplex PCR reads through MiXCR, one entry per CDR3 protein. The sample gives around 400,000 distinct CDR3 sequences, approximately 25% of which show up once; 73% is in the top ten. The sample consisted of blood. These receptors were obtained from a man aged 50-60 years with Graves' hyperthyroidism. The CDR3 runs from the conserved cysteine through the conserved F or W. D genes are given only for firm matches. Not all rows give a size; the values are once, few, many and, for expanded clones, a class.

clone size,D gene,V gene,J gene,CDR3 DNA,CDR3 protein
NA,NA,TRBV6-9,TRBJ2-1,TGTGCCAGCAATTACCGCCGGGGGGCTAATGAGCAGTTCTTC,CASNYRRGANEQFF
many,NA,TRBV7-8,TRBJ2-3,TGTGCCAGCAGCCCCGGGTCCCAGGCCGATACGCAGTATTTT,CASSPGSQADTQYF
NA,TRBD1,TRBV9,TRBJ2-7,TGTGCCAGCAGCGTAGAAGGGACAGGGGGCTTCTACGAGCAGTACTTC,CASSVEGTGGFYEQYF
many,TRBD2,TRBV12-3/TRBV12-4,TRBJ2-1,TGTGCCAGCAGTCGAGGGGACTACAACTATGAGCAGTTCTTC,CASSRGDYNYEQFF
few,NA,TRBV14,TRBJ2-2,TGTGCCAGCAGCCGGTGGGACACCCTCACCGGGGAGCTGTTTTTT,CASSRWDTLTGELFF
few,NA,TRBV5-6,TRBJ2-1,TGTGCCAGCAGCGTGCTCGCGGGGCTAGGTCGCGGTGAGCAGTTCTTC,CASSVLAGLGRGEQFF
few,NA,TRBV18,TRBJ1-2,TGTGCCAGCTCACCAACCGGACAGTATGGCTACACCTTC,CASSPTGQYGYTF
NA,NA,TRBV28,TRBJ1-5,TGTGCCAGCAGTTTAAGCTTGCCCCTGCATTTT,CASSLSLPLHF
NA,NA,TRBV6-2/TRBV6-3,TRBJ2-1,TGTGCCAGCAAAGAAATGGACAAGGGGCCTGAGCAGTTCTTC,CASKEMDKGPEQFF
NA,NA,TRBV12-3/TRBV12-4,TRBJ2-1,TGTGCCGGCAGTTTTACCGGGAACAATGAGCAGTTCTTC,CAGSFTGNNEQFF
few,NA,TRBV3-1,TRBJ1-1,TGTGCCAGCAGCCAATCGACAGGAGCTTTCTTT,CASSQSTGAFF
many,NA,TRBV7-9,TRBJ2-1,TGTGCCAGCAGCGTAGGACAGCCCCATGAGCAGTTCTTC,CASSVGQPHEQFF
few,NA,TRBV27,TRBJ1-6,TGTGCCAGCAGTTTGGGGGAAGGTACTTCACCCCTCCACTTT,CASSLGEGTSPLHF
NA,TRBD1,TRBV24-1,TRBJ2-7,TGTGCCACCAGTGATACCAGACAGGGGGCCCGCGAGCAGTACTTC,CATSDTRQGAREQYF
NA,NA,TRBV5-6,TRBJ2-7,TGTGCCAGCAGCTTGGCGAACGAGCAGTACTTC,CASSLANEQYF
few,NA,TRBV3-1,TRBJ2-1,TGTGCCAGCAGCCAAGAGGACCCTTACCATGACAATGAGCAGTTCTTC,CASSQEDPYHDNEQFF
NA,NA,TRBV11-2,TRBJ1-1,TGTGCCAGCAGCTTAGATCCGAGACACTTAGAAGCTTTCTTT,CASSLDPRHLEAFF
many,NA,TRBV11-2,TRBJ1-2,TGTGCCAGCAGCCTACGGGTGGTCCACCCCTATGGCTACACCTTC,CASSLRVVHPYGYTF
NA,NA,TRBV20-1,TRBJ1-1,TGCAGTGCTGATCCCAGGCCTGGGAGGGGGGTGGGTGAAGCTTTCTTT,CSADPRPGRGVGEAFF
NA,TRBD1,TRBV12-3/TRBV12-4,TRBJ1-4,TGTGCCAGCAGGTCTACAGGGGCCGCAAAACTGTTTTTT,CASRSTGAAKLFF
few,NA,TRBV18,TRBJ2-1,TGTGCCAGCTCGGTCGAGAGGATGAATGAGCAGTTCTTC,CASSVERMNEQFF
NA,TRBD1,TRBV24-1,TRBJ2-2,TGTGCCACCAGTGAACAGGGGAGCACCGGGGAGCTGTTTTTT,CATSEQGSTGELFF
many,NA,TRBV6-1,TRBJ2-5,TGTGCCAGCAGTGAATGGGACGGACAGCAAGAGACCCAGTACTTC,CASSEWDGQQETQYF
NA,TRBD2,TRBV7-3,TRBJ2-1,TGCGCCAGCAGCCAAGTCCGCGGGGGTTACAATGAGCAGTTCTTC,CASSQVRGGYNEQFF
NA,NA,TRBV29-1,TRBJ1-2,TGCAGCGGACTTTGGAACTATGGCTACACCTTC,CSGLWNYGYTF
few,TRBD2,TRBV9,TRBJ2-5,TGTGCCAGCGGTGCTAGCGGTAGAGGGGCTCAGTACTTC,CASGASGRGAQYF
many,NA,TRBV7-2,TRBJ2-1,TGTGCCAGCAGCCGTTACGGGCCTCAGGGTGCCTACAATGAGCAGTTCTTC,CASSRYGPQGAYNEQFF
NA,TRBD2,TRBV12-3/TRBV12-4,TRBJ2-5,TGTGCCAGCATGCTAGCGGGAGCTGGGGGGGAGACCCAGTACTTC,CASMLAGAGGETQYF
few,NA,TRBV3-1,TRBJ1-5,TGTGCCAGCAGCCGGGCAGATAGCAATCAGCCCCAGCATTTT,CASSRADSNQPQHF
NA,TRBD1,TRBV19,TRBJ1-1,TGTGCCAGTAGTATTGGGACAGGGGACATGAACACTGAAGCTTTCTTT,CASSIGTGDMNTEAFF
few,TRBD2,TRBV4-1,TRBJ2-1,TGCGCCAGCAGCCAAGTGACTAGCGGGAGACGCAATGAGCAGTTCTTC,CASSQVTSGRRNEQFF
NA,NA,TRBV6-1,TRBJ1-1,TGTGCCAGCAGAGATGGGACCCTGGGCACTGAAGCTTTCTTT,CASRDGTLGTEAFF
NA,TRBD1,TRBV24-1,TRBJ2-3,TGTGCCACCAGTGACTCCGGACAGGGGATGGCAGATACGCAGTATTTT,CATSDSGQGMADTQYF
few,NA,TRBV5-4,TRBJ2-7,TGTGCCAGCAGCTTGGAGGGACAAGGGGGCGAGCAGTACTTC,CASSLEGQGGEQYF
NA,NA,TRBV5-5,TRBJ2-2,TGTGCCAGCAGCCACGCCCGGGTTAAAACCGGGGAGCTGTTTTTT,CASSHARVKTGELFF
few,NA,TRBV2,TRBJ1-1,TGTGCCAGCAGTTTCGGGTCTGAGAACACTGAAGCTTTCTTT,CASSFGSENTEAFF